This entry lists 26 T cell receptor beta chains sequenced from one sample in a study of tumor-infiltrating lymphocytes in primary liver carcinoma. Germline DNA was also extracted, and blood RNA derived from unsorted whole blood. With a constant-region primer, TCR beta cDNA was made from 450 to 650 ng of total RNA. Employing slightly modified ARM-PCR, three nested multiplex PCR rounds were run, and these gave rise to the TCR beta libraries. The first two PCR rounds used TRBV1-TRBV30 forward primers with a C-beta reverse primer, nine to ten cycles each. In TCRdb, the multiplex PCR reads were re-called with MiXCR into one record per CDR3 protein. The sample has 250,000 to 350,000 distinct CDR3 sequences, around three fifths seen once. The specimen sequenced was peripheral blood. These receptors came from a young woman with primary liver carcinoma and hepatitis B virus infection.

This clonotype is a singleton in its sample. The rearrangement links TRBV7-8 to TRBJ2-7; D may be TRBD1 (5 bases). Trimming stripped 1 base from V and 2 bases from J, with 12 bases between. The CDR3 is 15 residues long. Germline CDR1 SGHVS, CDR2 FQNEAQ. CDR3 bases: TGTGCCAGCAGCTTAGAAGCTAGGGGCACCTACGAGCAGTACTTC. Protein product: CASSLEARGTYEQYF.

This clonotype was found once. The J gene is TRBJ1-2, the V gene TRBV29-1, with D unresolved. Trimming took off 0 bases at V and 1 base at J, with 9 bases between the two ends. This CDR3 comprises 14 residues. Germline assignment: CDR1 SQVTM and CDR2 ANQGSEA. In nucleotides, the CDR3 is TGCAGCGTTGAAGATCGGATTATTAACTATGGCTACACCTTC. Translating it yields CSVEDRIINYGYTF.

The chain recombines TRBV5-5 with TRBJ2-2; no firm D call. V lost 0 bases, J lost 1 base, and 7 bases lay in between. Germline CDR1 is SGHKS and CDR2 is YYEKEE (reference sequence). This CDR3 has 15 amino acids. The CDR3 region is CASSLVQQNTGELFF. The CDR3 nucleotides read TGTGCCAGCAGCTTGGTTCAGCAGAACACCGGGGAGCTGTTTTTT. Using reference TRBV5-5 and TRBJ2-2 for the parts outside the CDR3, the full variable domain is DAGVTQSPTHLIKTRGQQVTLRCSPISGHKSVSWYQQVLGQGPQFIFQYYEKEERGRGNFPDRFSARQFPNYSSELNVNALLLGDSALYLCASSLVQQNTGELFFGEGSRLTVL.

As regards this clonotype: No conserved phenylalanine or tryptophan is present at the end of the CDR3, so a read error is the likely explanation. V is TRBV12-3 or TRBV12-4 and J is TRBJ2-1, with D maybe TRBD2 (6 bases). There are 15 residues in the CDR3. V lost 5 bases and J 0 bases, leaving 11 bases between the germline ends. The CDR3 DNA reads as TGTGCCAGCAGTCGGGACTCCCGCTCCTACAATGAGCAGTTCGTC. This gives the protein CASSRDSRSYNEQFV.

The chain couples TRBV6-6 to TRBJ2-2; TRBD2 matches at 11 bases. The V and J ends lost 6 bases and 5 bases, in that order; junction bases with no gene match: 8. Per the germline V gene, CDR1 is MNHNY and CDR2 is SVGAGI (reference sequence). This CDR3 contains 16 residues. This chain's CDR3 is CASSQTSGTYTGELFF. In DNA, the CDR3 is TGTGCCAGCAGCCAGACTAGCGGGACTTATACCGGGGAGCTGTTTTTT.

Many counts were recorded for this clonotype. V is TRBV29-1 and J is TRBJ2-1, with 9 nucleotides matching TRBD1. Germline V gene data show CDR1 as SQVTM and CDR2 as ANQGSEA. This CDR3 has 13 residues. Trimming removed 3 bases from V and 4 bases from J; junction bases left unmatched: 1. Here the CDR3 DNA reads TGCAGCGTTGAGGGACAGGGTTACAATGAGCAGTTCTTC. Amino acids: CSVEGQGYNEQFF.

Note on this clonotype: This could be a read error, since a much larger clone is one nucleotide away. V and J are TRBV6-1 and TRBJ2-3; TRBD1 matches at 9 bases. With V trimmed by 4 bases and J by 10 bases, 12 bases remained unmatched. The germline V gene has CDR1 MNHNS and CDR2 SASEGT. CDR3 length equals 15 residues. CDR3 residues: CASSGPGQGRFAQYF. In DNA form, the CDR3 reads TGTGCCAGCAGTGGTCCGGGACAGGGAAGGTTTGCGCAGTATTTT.

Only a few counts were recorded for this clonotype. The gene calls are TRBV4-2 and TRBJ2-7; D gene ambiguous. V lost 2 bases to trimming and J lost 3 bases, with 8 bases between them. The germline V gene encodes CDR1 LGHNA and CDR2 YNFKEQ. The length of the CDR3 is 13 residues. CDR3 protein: CASSQPDHYEQYF. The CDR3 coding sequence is TGTGCCAGCAGCCAACCAGATCACTACGAGCAGTACTTC.

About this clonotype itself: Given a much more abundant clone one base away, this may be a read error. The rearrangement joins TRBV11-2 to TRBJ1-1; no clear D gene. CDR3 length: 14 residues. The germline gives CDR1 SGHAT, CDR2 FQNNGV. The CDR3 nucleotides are TGTGCCACTTTGGACCCGCTTTTGAACACTGAAGCTCTCTTT. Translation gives CATLDPLLNTEALF.

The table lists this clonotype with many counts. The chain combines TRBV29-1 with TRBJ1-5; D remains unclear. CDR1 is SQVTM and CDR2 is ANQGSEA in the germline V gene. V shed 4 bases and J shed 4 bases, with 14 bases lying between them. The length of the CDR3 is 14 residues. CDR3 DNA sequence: TGCAGCGTTGCGGGTTCCGGTTTAAATCAGCCCCAGCATTTT. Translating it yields CSVAGSGLNQPQHF.

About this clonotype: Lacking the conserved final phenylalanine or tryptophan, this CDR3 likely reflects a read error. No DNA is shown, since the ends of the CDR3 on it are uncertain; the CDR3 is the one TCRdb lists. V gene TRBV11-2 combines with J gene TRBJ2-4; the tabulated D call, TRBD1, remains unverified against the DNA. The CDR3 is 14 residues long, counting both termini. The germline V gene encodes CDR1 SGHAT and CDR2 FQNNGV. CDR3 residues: CANSLERRGEGVSL.

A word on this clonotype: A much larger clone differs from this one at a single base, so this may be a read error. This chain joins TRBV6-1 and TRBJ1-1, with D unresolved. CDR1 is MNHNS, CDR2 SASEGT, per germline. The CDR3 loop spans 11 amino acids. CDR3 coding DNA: TGTGCCAGCACATTTATAAGGTTGGCTATCTTT. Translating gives CASTFIRLAIF.

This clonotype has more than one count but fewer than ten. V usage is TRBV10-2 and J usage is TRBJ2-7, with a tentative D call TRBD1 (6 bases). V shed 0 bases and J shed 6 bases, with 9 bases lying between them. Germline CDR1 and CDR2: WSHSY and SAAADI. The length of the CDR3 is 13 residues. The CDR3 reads CASSESAGVEQYF. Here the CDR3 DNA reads TGCGCCAGCAGTGAGTCGGCAGGGGTCGAGCAGTACTTC.

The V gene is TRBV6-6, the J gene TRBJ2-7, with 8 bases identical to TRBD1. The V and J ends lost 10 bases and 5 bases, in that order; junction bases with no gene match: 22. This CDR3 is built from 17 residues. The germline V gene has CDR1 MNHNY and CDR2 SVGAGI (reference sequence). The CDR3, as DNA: TGTGCCACCCTCCGGACAGGGCATCCGGGAGCGACTCACGAGCAGTACTTC. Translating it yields CATLRTGHPGATHEQYF.

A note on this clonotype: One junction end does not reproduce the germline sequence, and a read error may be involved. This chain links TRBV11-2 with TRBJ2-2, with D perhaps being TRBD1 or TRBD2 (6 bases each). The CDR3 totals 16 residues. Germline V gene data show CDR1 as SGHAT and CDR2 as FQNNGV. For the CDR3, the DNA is TGTGCCAGCAGCTTAGGGGACAAGTCGATCACCGGGGGGCTGTTTTTT. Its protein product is CASSLGDKSITGGLFF.

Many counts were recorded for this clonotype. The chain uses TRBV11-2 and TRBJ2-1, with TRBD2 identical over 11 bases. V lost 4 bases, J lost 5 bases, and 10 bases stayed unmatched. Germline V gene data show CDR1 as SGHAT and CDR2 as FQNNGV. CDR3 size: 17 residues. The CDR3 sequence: CASSSSIGGLADNEQFF. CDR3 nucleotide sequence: TGTGCCAGCAGCTCCTCAATTGGGGGACTAGCGGACAATGAGCAGTTCTTC.

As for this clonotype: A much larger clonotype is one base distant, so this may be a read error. CDR3 amino acids: CASSQELAGLGPGDEQSF. DNA for the CDR3: TGCGCCAGCAGCCAAGAGTTAGCGGGACTAGGGCCGGGCGATGAGCAGTCCTTC. The chain links TRBV4-1 to TRBJ2-1, with 8 bases matching TRBD2. Germline V gives CDR1 MGHRA, CDR2 YSYEKL. This CDR3 comprises 18 residues.

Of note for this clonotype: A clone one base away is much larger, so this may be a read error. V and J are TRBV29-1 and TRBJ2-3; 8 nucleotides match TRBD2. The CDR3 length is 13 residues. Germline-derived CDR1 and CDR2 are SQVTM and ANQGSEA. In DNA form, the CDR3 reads TGCAGCTCTAGCGGGTTTACCACAGATACGCATTATTTT. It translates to CSSSGFTTDTHYF.

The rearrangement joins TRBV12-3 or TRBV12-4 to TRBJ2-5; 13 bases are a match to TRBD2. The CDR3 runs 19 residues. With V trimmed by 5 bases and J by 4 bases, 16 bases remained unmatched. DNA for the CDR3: TGTGCCAGCAGTCCTCAACCGGAACTAGCGGGAGGGGGGGGAGAGACCCAGTACTTC. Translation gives CASSPQPELAGGGGETQYF.

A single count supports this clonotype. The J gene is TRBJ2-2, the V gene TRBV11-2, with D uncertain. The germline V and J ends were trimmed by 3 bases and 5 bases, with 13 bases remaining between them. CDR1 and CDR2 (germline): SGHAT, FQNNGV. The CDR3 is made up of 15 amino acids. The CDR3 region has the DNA TGTGCCAGCAGCTTGACATGGCGAAAGACCGGGGAGCTGTTTTTT. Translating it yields CASSLTWRKTGELFF.

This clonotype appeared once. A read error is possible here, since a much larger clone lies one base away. The CDR3 here is CAGSRDSIVTGELFF. Here the CDR3 DNA reads TGTGCCGGCAGTAGGGACAGCATCGTAACCGGGGAGCTGTTTTTT. The chain carries TRBV6-5 and TRBJ2-2, with 7 bases identical to TRBD1. The CDR3 length is 15 residues. Germline V gene sequence: CDR1 MNHEY, CDR2 SVGAGI.

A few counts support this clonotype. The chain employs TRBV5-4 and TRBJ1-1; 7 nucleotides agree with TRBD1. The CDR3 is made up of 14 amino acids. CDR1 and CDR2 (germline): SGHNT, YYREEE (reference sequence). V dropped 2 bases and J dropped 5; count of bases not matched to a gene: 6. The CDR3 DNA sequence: TGTGCCAGCAGCTTTAGACAGGGAGGTACTGAAGCTTTCTTT. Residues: CASSFRQGGTEAFF.

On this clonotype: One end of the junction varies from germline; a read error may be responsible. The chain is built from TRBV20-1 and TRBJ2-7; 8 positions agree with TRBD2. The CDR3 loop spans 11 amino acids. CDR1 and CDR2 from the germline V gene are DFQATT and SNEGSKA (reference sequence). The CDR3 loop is CGAGTSGEQYF. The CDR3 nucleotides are TGCGGTGCCGGGACTAGTGGGGAGCAGTACTTC.

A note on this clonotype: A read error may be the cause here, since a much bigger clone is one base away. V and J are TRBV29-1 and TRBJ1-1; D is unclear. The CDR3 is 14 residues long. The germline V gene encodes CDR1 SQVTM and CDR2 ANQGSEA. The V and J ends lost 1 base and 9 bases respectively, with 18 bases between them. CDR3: CSVEGLQLRGKAFF. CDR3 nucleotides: TGCAGCGTTGAAGGTCTTCAATTGCGAGGGAAAGCTTTCTTT.

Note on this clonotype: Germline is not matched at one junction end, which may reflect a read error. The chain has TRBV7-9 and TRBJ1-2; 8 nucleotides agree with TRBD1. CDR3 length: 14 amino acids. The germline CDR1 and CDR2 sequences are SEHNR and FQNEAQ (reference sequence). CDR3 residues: CAISLTGQGIGYTF. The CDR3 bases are TGTGCCATCAGCTTAACCGGACAGGGAATCGGCTACACCTTC.

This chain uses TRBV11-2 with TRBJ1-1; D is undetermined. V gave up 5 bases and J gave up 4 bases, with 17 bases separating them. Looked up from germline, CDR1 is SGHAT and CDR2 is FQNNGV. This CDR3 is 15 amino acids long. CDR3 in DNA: TGTGCCAGCAGCCCGTGGGCGGCAAGAGGCACTGAAGCTTTCTTT. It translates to CASSPWAARGTEAFF.